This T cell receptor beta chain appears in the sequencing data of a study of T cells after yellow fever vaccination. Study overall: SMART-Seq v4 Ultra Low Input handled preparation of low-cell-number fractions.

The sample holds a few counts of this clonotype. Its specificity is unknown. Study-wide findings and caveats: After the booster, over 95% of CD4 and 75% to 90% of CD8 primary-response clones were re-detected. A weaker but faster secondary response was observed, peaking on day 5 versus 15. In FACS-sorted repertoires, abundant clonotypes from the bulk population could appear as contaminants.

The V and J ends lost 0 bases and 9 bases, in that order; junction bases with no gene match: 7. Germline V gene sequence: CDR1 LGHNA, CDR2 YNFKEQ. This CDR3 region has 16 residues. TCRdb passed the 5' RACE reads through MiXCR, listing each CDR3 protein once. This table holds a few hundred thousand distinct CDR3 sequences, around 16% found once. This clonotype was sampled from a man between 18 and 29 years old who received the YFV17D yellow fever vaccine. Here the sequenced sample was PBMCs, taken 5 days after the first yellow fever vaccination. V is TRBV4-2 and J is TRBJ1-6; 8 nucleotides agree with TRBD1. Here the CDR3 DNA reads TGTGCCAGCAGCCAAGATCTGGGACAGGAGAGTTCACCCCTCCACTTT. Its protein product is CASSQDLGQESSPLHF.